In its sample, the clone carrying this T cell receptor beta chain was seen many times. Its antigen is as yet unknown. Time point in this sample: patch test 2, 6 weeks after DPC sensitization. Noted treatment: therapeutic diphenylcyclopropenone sensitization with weekly scalp DPC. The length of the CDR3 is 15 residues. Germline CDR1 is SGHVS and CDR2 is FNYEAQ. Trimming stripped 5 bases from V and 1 base from J, with 14 bases between. Under the authors' procedure: Per-sample TCR counts ranged from 23,224 to 690,600, median around 96,000. TCRdb recomputed calls from the RACE reads with MiXCR, one row per CDR3 protein. The V and J calls reflect TCRdb's pipeline rather than the authors' work. The sample yields 89,000 or so distinct CDR3 sequences, 6.6% seen once. The sample comes from a study of human T cells and chemical hapten exposure. Study summary: Readings were taken at 6 days from patch tests that had applied 0.01% DPC to the upper back. The study, taken as a whole, reports: Expanded TCRs created a significantly greater count of big CDR3 similarity clusters than controls did.

V gene TRBV7-6 combines with J gene TRBJ1-1; tentative D call: TRBD1 (5 bases). This sequence was found in a woman aged 25 to 39 with alopecia areata. Some clones in this sample may be carry-over from other donors' samples. Sequencing was performed on whole blood, taken in connection with sensitization to the hapten diphenylcyclopropenone (DPC). Here the CDR3 DNA reads TGTGCCAGCAGCCCGTATGGGACGGAGAACACTGAAGCTTTCTTT. Its translation is CASSPYGTENTEAFF.